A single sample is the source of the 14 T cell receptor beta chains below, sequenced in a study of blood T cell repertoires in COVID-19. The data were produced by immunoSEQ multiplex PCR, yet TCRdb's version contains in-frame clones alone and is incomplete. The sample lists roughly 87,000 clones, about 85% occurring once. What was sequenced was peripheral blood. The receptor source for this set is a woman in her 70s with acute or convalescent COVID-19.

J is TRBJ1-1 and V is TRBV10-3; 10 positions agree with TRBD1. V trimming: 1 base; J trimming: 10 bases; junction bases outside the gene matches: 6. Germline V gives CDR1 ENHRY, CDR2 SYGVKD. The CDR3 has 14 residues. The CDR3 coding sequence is TGTGCCATCAGTGAGTTAGGACAGGGGGTTGGAGCTTTCTTT. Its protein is CAISELGQGVGAFF.

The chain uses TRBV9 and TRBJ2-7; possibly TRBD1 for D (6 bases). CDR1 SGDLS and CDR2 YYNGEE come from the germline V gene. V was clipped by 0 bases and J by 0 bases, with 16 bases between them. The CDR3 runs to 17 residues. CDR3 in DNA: TGTGCCAGCAGCGTAGTCCGGTGGGGGCTAGGCTCCTACGAGCAGTACTTC. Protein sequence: CASSVVRWGLGSYEQYF.

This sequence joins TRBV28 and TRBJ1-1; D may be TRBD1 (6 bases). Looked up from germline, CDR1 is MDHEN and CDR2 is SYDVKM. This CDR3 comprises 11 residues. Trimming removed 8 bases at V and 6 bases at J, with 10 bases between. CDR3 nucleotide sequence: TGTGCCAGCGGGACAAGGCCTGAAGCTTTCTTT. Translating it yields CASGTRPEAFF.

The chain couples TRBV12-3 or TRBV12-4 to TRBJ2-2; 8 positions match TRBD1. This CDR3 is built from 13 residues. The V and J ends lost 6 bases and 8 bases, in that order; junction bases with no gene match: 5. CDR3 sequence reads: CASSMTGAGELFF. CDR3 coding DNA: TGTGCCAGCAGCATGACAGGGGCTGGGGAGCTGTTTTTT.

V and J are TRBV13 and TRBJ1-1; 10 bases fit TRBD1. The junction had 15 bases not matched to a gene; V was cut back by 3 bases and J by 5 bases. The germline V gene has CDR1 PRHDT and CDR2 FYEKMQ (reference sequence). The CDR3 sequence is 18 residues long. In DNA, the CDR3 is TGTGCCAGCAGCTTTTTGGGACAGGGGTCGACGGAGGGAACTGAAGCTTTCTTT. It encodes CASSFLGQGSTEGTEAFF. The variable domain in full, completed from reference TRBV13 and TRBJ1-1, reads AAGVIQSPRHLIKEKRETATLKCYPIPRHDTVYWYQQGPGQDPQFLISFYEKMQSDKGSIPDRFSAQQFSDYHSELNMSSLELGDSALYFCASSFLGQGSTEGTEAFFGQGTRLTVV.

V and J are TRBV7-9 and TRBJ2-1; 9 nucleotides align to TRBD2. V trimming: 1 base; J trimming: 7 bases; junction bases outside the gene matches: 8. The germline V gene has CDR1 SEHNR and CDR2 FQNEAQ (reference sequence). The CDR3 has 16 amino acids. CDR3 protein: CASSLGAGGVSNEQFF. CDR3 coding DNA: TGTGCCAGCAGCTTAGGAGCGGGGGGCGTTTCAAATGAGCAGTTCTTC.

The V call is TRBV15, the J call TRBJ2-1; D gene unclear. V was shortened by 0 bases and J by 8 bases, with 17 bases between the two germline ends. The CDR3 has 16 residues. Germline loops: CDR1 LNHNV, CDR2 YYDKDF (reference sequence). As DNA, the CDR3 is TGTGCCACCAGCAGAGATCGGCTAGGAGTAATATATGAGCAGTTCTTC. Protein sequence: CATSRDRLGVIYEQFF.

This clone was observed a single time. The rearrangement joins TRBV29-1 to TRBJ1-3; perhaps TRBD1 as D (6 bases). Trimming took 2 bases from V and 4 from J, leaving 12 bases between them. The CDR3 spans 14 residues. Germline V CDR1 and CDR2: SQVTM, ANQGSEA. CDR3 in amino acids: CSVERPGAGNTIYF. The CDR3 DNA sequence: TGCAGCGTTGAAAGGCCAGGGGCCGGAAACACCATATATTTT.

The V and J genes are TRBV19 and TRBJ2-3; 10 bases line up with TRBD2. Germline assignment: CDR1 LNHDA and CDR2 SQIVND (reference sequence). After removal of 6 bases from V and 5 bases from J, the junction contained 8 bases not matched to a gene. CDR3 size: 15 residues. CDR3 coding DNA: TGTGCCAGTAGCCTAGCGGGGGCCTGGGGAGATACGCAGTATTTT. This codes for CASSLAGAWGDTQYF.

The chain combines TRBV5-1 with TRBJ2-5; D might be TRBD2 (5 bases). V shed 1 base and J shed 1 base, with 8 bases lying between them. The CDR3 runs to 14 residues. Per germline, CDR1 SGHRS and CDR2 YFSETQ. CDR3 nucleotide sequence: TGCGCCAGCAGCTTGTGGGAGAGCCAAGAGACCCAGTACTTC. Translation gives CASSLWESQETQYF.

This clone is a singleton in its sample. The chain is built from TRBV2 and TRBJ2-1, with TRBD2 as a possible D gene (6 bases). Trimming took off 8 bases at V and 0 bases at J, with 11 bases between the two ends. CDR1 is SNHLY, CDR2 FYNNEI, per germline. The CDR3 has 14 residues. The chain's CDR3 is CASGGISSYNEQFF. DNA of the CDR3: TGTGCCAGCGGGGGGATAAGCTCCTACAATGAGCAGTTCTTC.

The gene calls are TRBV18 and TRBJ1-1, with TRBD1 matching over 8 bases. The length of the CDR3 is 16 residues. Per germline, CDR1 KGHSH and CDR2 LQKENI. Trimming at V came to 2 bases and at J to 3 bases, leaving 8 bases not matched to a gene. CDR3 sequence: CASSPIQGAGDTEAFF. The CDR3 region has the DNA TGTGCCAGCTCACCAATTCAGGGGGCGGGGGACACTGAAGCTTTCTTT.

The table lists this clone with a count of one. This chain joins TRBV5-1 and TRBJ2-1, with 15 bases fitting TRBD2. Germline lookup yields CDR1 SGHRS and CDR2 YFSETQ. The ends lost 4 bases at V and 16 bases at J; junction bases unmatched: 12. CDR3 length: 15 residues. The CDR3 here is CASSQDGTSGGPPFF. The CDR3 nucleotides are TGCGCCAGCAGCCAGGACGGGACTAGCGGGGGGCCCCCCTTCTTC.

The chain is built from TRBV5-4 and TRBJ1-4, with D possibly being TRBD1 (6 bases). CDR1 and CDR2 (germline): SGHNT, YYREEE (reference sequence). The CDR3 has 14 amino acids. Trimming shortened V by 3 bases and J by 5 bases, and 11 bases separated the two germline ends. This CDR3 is CASSSQGENEKLFF. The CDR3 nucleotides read TGTGCCAGCAGCTCACAGGGAGAGAATGAAAAACTGTTTTTT.